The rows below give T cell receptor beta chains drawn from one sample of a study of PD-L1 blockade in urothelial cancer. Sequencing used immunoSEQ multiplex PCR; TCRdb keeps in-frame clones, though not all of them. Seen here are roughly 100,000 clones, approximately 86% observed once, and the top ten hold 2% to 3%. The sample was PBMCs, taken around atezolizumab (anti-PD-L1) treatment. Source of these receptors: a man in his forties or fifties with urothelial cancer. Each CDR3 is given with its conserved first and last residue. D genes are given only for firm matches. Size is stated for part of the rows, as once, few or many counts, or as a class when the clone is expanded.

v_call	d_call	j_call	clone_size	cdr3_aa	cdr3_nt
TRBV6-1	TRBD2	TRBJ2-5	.	CASSELTGRDQETQYF	TGTGCCAGCAGTGAACTTACCGGGAGGGACCAAGAGACCCAGTACTTC
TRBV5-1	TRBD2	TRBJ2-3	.	CASSTGRSTSTDTQYF	TGCGCCAGCAGCACCGGGAGGAGTACTAGCACAGATACGCAGTATTTT
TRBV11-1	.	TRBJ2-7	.	CASSPITDKQYF	TGTGCCAGCTCACCGATCACGGACAAGCAGTACTTC
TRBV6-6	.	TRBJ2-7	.	CASSYGHEQYF	TGTGCCAGCAGTTACGGCCACGAGCAGTACTTC
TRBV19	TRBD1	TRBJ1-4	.	CASSSRDRGHEKLFF	TGTGCCAGTAGTTCGAGGGACAGGGGGCACGAAAAACTGTTTTTT
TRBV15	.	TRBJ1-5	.	CATSTRSYSNQPQHF	TGTGCCACCAGCACCAGGTCGTATAGCAATCAGCCCCAGCATTTT
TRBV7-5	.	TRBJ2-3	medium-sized	CARSLVRQREGRVTDTQYF	TGTGCCAGAAGCTTAGTGAGGCAGCGGGAGGGCCGGGTGACAGATACGCAGTATTTT
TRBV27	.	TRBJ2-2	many	CASSFGTPNTGELFF	TGTGCCAGCAGTTTCGGGACACCGAACACCGGGGAGCTGTTTTTT
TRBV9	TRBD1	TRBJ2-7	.	CASSQQDRVSEQYF	TGTGCCAGCAGCCAACAAGACAGGGTTTCCGAGCAGTACTTC
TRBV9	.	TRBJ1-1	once	CASSVGADWRTEAFF	TGTGCCAGCAGCGTAGGGGCAGACTGGAGGACTGAAGCTTTCTTT
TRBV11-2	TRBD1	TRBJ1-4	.	CASSLSFRDRGKKLFF	TGTGCCAGCAGCTTAAGCTTTCGGGACAGGGGTAAAAAACTGTTTTTT
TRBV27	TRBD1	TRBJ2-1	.	CASSSGTGGYNEQFF	TGTGCCAGCAGTTCCGGGACAGGGGGCTACAATGAGCAGTTCTTC
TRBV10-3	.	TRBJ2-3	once	CAIRGERSSTDTQYF	TGTGCCATCAGAGGAGAGAGGTCTAGCACAGATACGCAGTATTTT
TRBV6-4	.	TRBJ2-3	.	CASSDCPWVGEVSGTDTQYF	TGTGCCAGCAGTGACTGCCCCTGGGTCGGGGAGGTATCCGGCACAGATACGCAGTATTTT
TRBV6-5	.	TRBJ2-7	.	CASRSTGTSGEQYF	TGTGCCAGCAGGTCCACAGGTACCTCCGGCGAGCAGTACTTC
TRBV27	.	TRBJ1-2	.	CASSSYFAGREDGYTF	TGTGCCAGCAGTTCCTACTTTGCGGGCAGGGAGGATGGCTACACCTTC
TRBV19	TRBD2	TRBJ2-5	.	CASRGLAEGGTQYF	TGTGCCAGTAGAGGACTAGCGGAGGGGGGGACCCAGTACTTC
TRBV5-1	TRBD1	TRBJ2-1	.	CASSPTTGNNEQFF	TGCGCCAGCAGTCCGACGACAGGGAACAATGAGCAGTTCTTC
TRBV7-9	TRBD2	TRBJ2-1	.	CASTRHGGLAIHEQFF	TGTGCCAGCACCCGACATGGGGGACTAGCAATTCATGAGCAGTTCTTC
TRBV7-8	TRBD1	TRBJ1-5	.	CASSLGQGARQPQHF	TGTGCCAGCAGCCTGGGACAGGGGGCGCGACAGCCCCAGCATTTT
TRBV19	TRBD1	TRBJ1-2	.	CASSTRTGAILHGYTF	TGTGCCAGTAGTACTAGGACAGGCGCTATTCTACATGGCTACACCTTC
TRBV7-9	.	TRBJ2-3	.	CASSLLTDTQYF	TGTGCCAGCAGCTTACTCACAGATACGCAGTATTTT